This entry is about one T cell receptor (beta chain). Its antigen is currently not known. One base away there is no much larger clone; base qualities are not given. This entry is derived from a study of cytomegalovirus exposure and HLA in healthy donors (dated by TCRdb to 2017 to 2019). At the level of the whole study: In an earlier analysis of roughly 590 of the donors, 250 to 350 Gb of sequence data and some 120 million unique TCR beta sequences from about 179 million T cells were reported. The study aimed to test whether cataloging public T cell receptors could reveal signatures of past pathogen exposure. In a later analysis, previously published TCR beta repertoires from roughly 710 donors were re-analyzed and high-resolution HLA genotyping was added so that TCR occurrence patterns could be studied. Roughly 310 gigabases of sequencing data and tens of millions of unique TCR sequences were included in an early release covering roughly 600 HLA-typed donors. Along with the roughly 670-subject first cohort, a separate validation cohort of 120 different subjects was used. In the later analysis, no new phenotypic data were used to find candidate immune exposures; instead, reliance was placed on TCR beta sequences and their occurrence across donors. Both class I and class II loci were covered by HLA typing, at four-digit resolution. Typing coverage differed by locus: A, B, C, DRB1 and DQB1 were typed in roughly 620-630 donors, DQA1 in 522, DPA1 in some 570, and DPB1 in just under 490. On average, about 240,000 unique TCR beta nucleotide sequences were sequenced per donor among 398 genotyped donors of the cohort, with 15% to 20% of those sequences being non-productive. The study combined high-throughput TCR immunosequencing, statistical association of individual TCRs with disease status, and machine learning to predict cytomegalovirus infection status. In a later genetic analysis, genome-wide SNP genotypes for about 55% of the 666 donors were used, and that subset was treated as a discovery cohort. Donor age, sex, ethnicity and CMV serostatus were collected together with the repertoire data. Of the approximately 370 genotyped donors, 75% to 85% were placed in the genetic ancestry cluster associated with self-reported Caucasian donors. Every discovery cohort repertoire had been produced on one sequencing platform. To decide whether each TCR beta V gene segment behaved as functional or pseudogenic, an earlier analysis of some 600 of the donors relied on high-throughput TCR beta sequencing. The study used immunosequencing to profile the T cell repertoires of approximately 630 subjects and linked those repertoires to cytomegalovirus serostatus. Roughly five DR-DQ haplotypes were handled as single units for association and clustering because linkage in the cohort was strong. Here is what the overall study found, with its caveats: A further reported finding was that TCR beta sequences accurately predicted the HLA-A and HLA-B alleles for most subjects in the first cohort. A cluster of highly shared sequence variants was judged likely to be a technical artifact of the sequencing pipeline. At a false discovery rate of 0.05, a later analysis linked some 17,000 TCR beta sequences to specific HLA alleles. According to the authors, the approach could potentially be generalized to other disease states and immunological phenotypes. The 87-base-pair reads could not distinguish some IMGT-functional V segments, including TRBV6-2 and TRBV6-3, so those segments were excluded. Because HLA typing was missing for some donors at each locus, association tests included only the typed subset. Strong co-occurrence of HLA alleles, especially DR and DQ, made assigning TCR associations to individual alleles difficult. Broadly in line with IMGT annotations, most TCR beta V segments showed up in productive rearrangements about 90% or about 30% of the time in an earlier analysis of about 500 of the donors. Linkage disequilibrium might explain the correlated functional status among segregating V segments, but an unknown experimental factor could not be ruled out. For the cohort, immune exposure information was limited to CMV serostatus. A later analysis found that TCR association rates varied across HLA loci, with DRB1 alleles showing the most associated TCRs and HLA-C alleles the fewest. The classifier was reported to diagnose cytomegalovirus status with high specificity and sensitivity in both the original cohort and the validation cohort. The study gave a list of more than 150 TCR beta chains associated with cytomegalovirus. A later analysis found that most CMV-associated TCR beta chains appeared HLA-restricted, with HLA associations seemingly driven largely by CMV exposure. Because counts were too low, 15 to 20 rarely observed V segments, including chromosome 9 orphons, were left out of the earlier analysis of about 620 of the donors. While some public TCRs were present in many individuals, most TCR sequences turned up only very rarely across donors. According to a later genetic analysis, donors in an Asian-associated ancestry cluster had fewer N-insertions in productive TCRs than the approximately 670-donor mean. Presence/absence analyses assumed roughly uniform sequencing depth across donors, an assumption that may not hold. Several of the top co-occurrence clusters appeared to be linked to parvovirus B19, influenza, CMV and Epstein-Barr virus, according to a later analysis. In this cohort, only TCR beta chains were sequenced, and detectable features were limited by the absence of alpha or paired-chain data. A later genetic analysis associated a missense DCLRE1C variant with V-gene and J-gene trimming of TCR beta chains, and an independent cohort replicated the association. A later analysis found that HLA-associated TCR beta chains were more clonally expanded and had lower generation probabilities than equally common non-associated chains. In vitro tests confirmed that a few of the cytomegalovirus-associated TCR beta chains recognize cytomegalovirus antigens.

Libraries came from the immunoSEQ multiplex PCR assay. For the multiplex PCR, a mixture combining 60 forward primers for TCR Vbeta segments and 13 reverse primers for TCR Jbeta segments was used. A multiplex PCR assay on genomic DNA amplified the CDR3 region of rearranged TCR beta genes. Amplified TCR beta libraries were sequenced as 87-base-pair reads on the Illumina HiSeq System. The authors' pipeline ran thus. In a later analysis, tens of millions of unique TCR beta chains were counted across the 500 to 850 repertoires, and approximately 11 million of these chains were shared by at least two donors. Raw reads were error-corrected and collapsed into unique sequences by a nearest-neighbor algorithm in which closely related sequences were merged to remove PCR and sequencing errors. V, D and J gene segments were assigned by aligning CDR3 sequences to IMGT reference sequences. For a sequence to be retained, a match of at least six nucleotides was required to both a V gene segment and a J gene segment. A rearrangement counted as productive if the CDR3 had no stop codons and remained in frame with V and J, and every other rearrangement counted as non-productive. Following IMGT convention, CDR3 was defined as the stretch from the second conserved V-encoded cysteine up to the conserved J-encoded phenylalanine. Sequences without an unambiguous match to a single V gene segment were excluded from the earlier analysis of about 600 of the donors. An earlier analysis of under 750 of the donors called V segments functional above 56.7% productive rearrangements and segregating when the between-donor standard deviation exceeded 5%. To diagnose cytomegalovirus status from the catalog of TCR beta chain sequences, a statistical classification framework was built. V and J gene assignment, in a later analysis, came from comparing TCR nucleotide sequences with IMGT/GENE-DB human TR gene sequences. The TCRdist pipeline was used in a later analysis to assign CDR3 sequences and most-parsimonious VDJ recombination scenarios. In a later analysis, each TCR beta chain was defined by its CDR3 amino acid sequence together with its V-gene family, and reads without a unique V-gene family were excluded. As a way to deal with suspected cross-contamination and a sequencing artifact, a later analysis dropped 592 nucleotide sequences that were highly shared and had low generation probability. In a later analysis, a clonal expansion index for each public chain was calculated from normalized within-repertoire ranks of inferred template counts. Generation probabilities in a later analysis came from a VDJ recombination model fitted to out-of-frame rearrangements, and those results were checked against IGoR. In a later analysis, hypergeometric tests were used to score TCR-TCR, TCR-HLA and TCR-CMV co-occurrence, with a repertoire-size bias correction applied to TCR pairs. A later analysis estimated false discovery rates by permuting HLA or CMV assignments 20 times. A later analysis grouped co-occurring TCRs with DBSCAN, adding TCRdist sequence similarity when clustering within HLA-allele-positive subsets. Repertoires with fewer than 30,000 or more than 120,000 public chains were left out of co-occurrence clustering, as were five repertoires with anomalous nucleotide sharing. The source is immuneACCESS, and TCRdb retained only in-frame sequences with V and J called. Part of the clones is not carried over; for the studies checked, unresolved V genes explain less than half of this, and the remainder is unexplained. For V, J and clone size, that table is used; D and trimming come from the DNA. The sample table contains 85,000 to 120,000 clones; only one count was recorded for about 62% of them. The leading ten clones occupy 4% to 5.5% of the sample.

The germline V gene provides CDR1 SGHRS and CDR2 YFSETQ. From its cysteine to its phenylalanine, the CDR3 spans 17 amino acids. CDR3 DNA only is kept here, 51 bases in frame from base 1. A distance of 26 bases separates the germline ends of V and J, which lose 2 bases and 12 bases respectively. In total, more than 500 healthy bone marrow donors made up the cohort. At the time of sampling, every cohort member was nominally healthy, though immune exposures that went unrecorded were likely present. Of the 610 or so cohort members, 250 to 300 had positive CMV serostatus and 350 to 450 had negative CMV serostatus, and CMV serostatus was not recorded for the donor. Each donor provided a peripheral blood sample, and peripheral blood mononuclear cells were used for TCR beta sequencing. Genomic DNA extraction from the blood cell samples was performed with the Qiagen DNeasy Blood Extraction Kit.

This TCR came from a human donor in good health. In this chain, TRBV5-1 is recombined with TRBJ1-4; D gene: possibly TRBD1, on 6 matching bases. The specimen sequenced was PBMCs. The nucleotide sequence is given as TGCGCCAGCAGCTTCGGGGGCGGAGTGCCATCGGGAGGCGAACTGTTTTTT. This gives the protein CASSFGGGVPSGGELFF.